The 31 T cell receptor beta chains below come from one sample, sequenced in a study of cytomegalovirus exposure and HLA in healthy donors (dated by TCRdb to about 2017). Receptors were amplified or captured by the immunoSEQ multiplex PCR assay. A mixture of 60 forward primers for TCR Vbeta segments and 13 reverse primers for TCR Jbeta segments was used in the multiplex PCR. The table was pulled from immuneACCESS by TCRdb, which kept in-frame rearrangements only. Such tables lose some clones; where checked, under half of the loss comes from unresolved V genes, and the rest has no known cause. This sample holds more than 150,000 clones; approximately 80% were observed only once. The ten largest clones add up to 1.1% to 1.5% of the sample. Material: PBMCs. Receptor source: a girl between 10 and 17 years old in good health and CMV-seropositive.

The rearrangement links TRBV5-4 to TRBJ1-5, with a possible D match to TRBD1 (5 bases). Trimming shortened V by 0 bases and J by 1 base, and 8 bases separated the two germline ends. This CDR3 spans 15 amino acids. Germline loops: CDR1 SGHNT, CDR2 YYREEE (reference sequence). The DNA of the CDR3 is TGTGCCAGCAGCTTGGACGGGGGGAGCAATCAGCCCCAGCATTTT. This codes for CASSLDGGSNQPQHF. The full variable domain, its missing parts supplied by reference TRBV5-4 and TRBJ1-5, is ETGVTQSPTHLIKTRGQQVTLRCSSQSGHNTVSWYQQALGQGPQFIFQYYREEENGRGNFPPRFSGLQFPNYSSELNVNALELDDSALYLCASSLDGGSNQPQHFGDGTRLSIL.

The chain links TRBV9 to TRBJ1-4, with 8 bases matching TRBD1. V shed 4 bases and J 7 bases; nucleotides not matched to a gene: 6. CDR3 length: 14 residues. Germline CDR1 and CDR2: SGDLS and YYNGEE. The DNA for the CDR3 is TGTGCCAGCAGCCTAGACAGGGGAGGTGAAAAACTGTTTTTT. It codes for CASSLDRGGEKLFF.

The chain couples TRBV13 to TRBJ2-7; D call uncertain. Germline CDR1 is PRHDT and CDR2 is FYEKMQ (reference sequence). Trimming shortened V by 6 bases and J by 7 bases, and 16 bases separated the two germline ends. The CDR3 runs to 13 residues. The CDR3 sequence is CASSPPVPGEQYF. CDR3 bases: TGTGCCAGCAGTCCCCCGGTGCCCGGGGAGCAGTACTTC.

V gene TRBV6-6 combines with J gene TRBJ1-1; maybe TRBD1 (6 bases). The CDR3 is made up of 14 amino acids. The germline gives CDR1 MNHNY, CDR2 SVGAGI (reference sequence). Trimming cost V 3 bases and J 5 bases, with 13 bases left between them. CDR3 nucleotides: TGTGCCAGCAGTTATGGGGGGGCTTTAACTGAAGCTTTCTTT. Translated: CASSYGGALTEAFF.

This chain links TRBV29-1 with TRBJ2-1; tentative D call: TRBD2 (5 bases). Germline V gene lookup returns CDR1 SQVTM and CDR2 ANQGSEA. Trimming removed 4 bases at V and 5 bases at J, with 18 bases between. CDR3 size: 15 residues. The CDR3 DNA reads as TGCAGCGTTGTGGAGGAGCGACCATTTCACAATGAGCAGTTCTTC. It specifies CSVVEERPFHNEQFF.

The chain has TRBV5-4 and TRBJ2-2; the match to TRBD2 covers 12 bases. The CDR3 has 17 residues. Germline V gene sequence: CDR1 SGHNT, CDR2 YYREEE (reference sequence). Germline trimming cut 4 bases from V and 5 bases from J; bases unmatched to any gene: 9. The CDR3 DNA sequence: TGTGCCAGCAGCGGGTGGACTAGCGGGATGGGTACCGGGGAGCTGTTTTTT. Translated, it gives CASSGWTSGMGTGELFF.

The chain recombines TRBV4-1 with TRBJ1-4; D remains ambiguous. V dropped 1 base and J dropped 0 bases, with 6 bases sitting between them. Per the germline V gene, CDR1 is MGHRA and CDR2 is YSYEKL. The CDR3 totals 15 residues. In DNA, the CDR3 is TGCGCCAGCAGCCAAGGACGGGCAACTAATGAAAAACTGTTTTTT. Protein product: CASSQGRATNEKLFF.

The genes are TRBV7-3 and TRBJ1-1; weak D call: TRBD1 (5 bases). Trimming shortened V by 5 bases and J by 1 base, and 8 bases separated the two germline ends. The CDR3 contains 13 residues. Per germline, CDR1 SGHTA and CDR2 FQGTGA. This CDR3 reads CASSPTGNTEAFF. CDR3 DNA: TGTGCCAGCAGCCCAACAGGGAACACTGAAGCTTTCTTT. The variable domain in full, completed from reference TRBV7-3 and TRBJ1-1, reads GAGVSQTPSNKVTEKGKYVELRCDPISGHTALYWYRQSLGQGPEFLIYFQGTGAADDSGLPNDRFFAVRPEGSVSTLKIQRTERGDSAVYLCASSPTGNTEAFFGQGTRLTVV.

The J gene is TRBJ1-4, the V gene TRBV19; no definite D call. Trimming shortened V by 4 bases and J by 0 bases, and 9 bases separated the two germline ends. The germline V gene encodes CDR1 LNHDA and CDR2 SQIVND (reference sequence). There are 15 residues in the CDR3. Here the CDR3 reads CASSTDTATNEKLFF. In nucleotides, the CDR3 is TGTGCCAGTAGTACGGATACAGCAACTAATGAAAAACTGTTTTTT.

V gene TRBV9 combines with J gene TRBJ2-2, with 13 bases fitting TRBD2. Germline V CDR1 and CDR2: SGDLS, YYNGEE. The CDR3 totals 19 residues. The V and J ends lost 8 bases and 2 bases, in that order; junction bases with no gene match: 15. The CDR3: CASSLAATSGRRNTGELFF. CDR3 DNA: TGTGCCAGTTCCTTGGCCGCGACTAGCGGGAGGAGAAACACCGGGGAGCTGTTTTTT.

CDR3 nucleotide sequence: TGTGCCAGCAGCCCAACACAGGGAACTATGGGCAATCAGCCCCAGCATTTT. It translates to CASSPTQGTMGNQPQHF. The chain recombines TRBV7-9 with TRBJ1-5, with D tentatively TRBD1 (6 bases). The CDR3 has 17 residues. V lost 5 bases and J lost 2, with 19 bases in between. Germline lookup yields CDR1 SEHNR and CDR2 FQNEAQ (reference sequence).

CDR3 in DNA: TGTGCCAGTAGAGGCCTAGCGGAGTACAATGAGCAGTTCTTC. Protein product: CASRGLAEYNEQFF. This chain uses TRBV19 with TRBJ2-1; 7 bases agree with TRBD2. The CDR3 length is 14 residues. The germline V gene has CDR1 LNHDA and CDR2 SQIVND (reference sequence). J was trimmed by 4 bases and V by 6 bases; bases with no gene match: 6.

This chain's CDR3 is CASSLSTSGSNEQFF. The CDR3 coding sequence is TGCGCCAGCAGCTTGTCAACTAGCGGGAGCAATGAGCAGTTCTTC. The genes are TRBV5-1 and TRBJ2-1; TRBD2 matches 11 bases. Per germline, CDR1 SGHRS and CDR2 YFSETQ. CDR3 length: 15 residues. V shed 1 base and J 6 bases; nucleotides not matched to a gene: 3.

This chain uses TRBV7-9 with TRBJ2-2; a weak D match, TRBD2 (5 bases). The CDR3 contains 14 residues. The germline V gene has CDR1 SEHNR and CDR2 FQNEAQ (reference sequence). Trimming left V 1 base short and J 6 bases short, with 9 bases between. This chain's CDR3 is CASSLVGGPGELFF. CDR3 sequence (DNA): TGTGCCAGCAGCTTAGTAGGCGGGCCCGGGGAGCTGTTTTTT.

The sample holds a few counts of this clone. This chain uses TRBV5-1 with TRBJ1-3; D is perhaps TRBD1 (6 bases). The CDR3 is made up of 13 amino acids. From germline, CDR1 is SGHRS and CDR2 YFSETQ. Trimming pared 2 bases from V and 4 bases from J, leaving 7 bases between. The CDR3 DNA reads as TGCGCCAGCAGCTTTGGACAGGGAAACACCATATATTTT. It translates to CASSFGQGNTIYF. The full variable domain, completed using reference TRBV5-1 and TRBJ1-3, is KAGVTQTPRYLIKTRGQQVTLSCSPISGHRSVSWYQQTPGQGLQFLFEYFSETQRNKGNFPGRFSGRQFSNSRSEMNVSTLELGDSALYLCASSFGQGNTIYFGEGSWLTVV.

The rearrangement joins TRBV6-5 to TRBJ2-5; no reliable D call. The DNA end lines up better with TRBJ2-7; the J call may be wrong. Looked up from germline, CDR1 is MNHEY and CDR2 is SVGAGI. This CDR3 has 14 amino acids. CDR3 in amino acids: CASSRTVSSYEQYF. The CDR3 DNA sequence: TGTGCCAGCAGCCGAACGGTCTCTAGCTACGAGCAGTACTTC.

This clone was counted only a few times. The chain carries TRBV12-5 and TRBJ2-4, with D tentatively TRBD1 (5 bases). Trimming left V 7 bases short and J 2 bases short, with 12 bases between. The CDR3 is made up of 14 amino acids. Per germline, CDR1 LGHNT and CDR2 FRNRAP. CDR3 residues: CASALGVSKNIQYF. CDR3 bases: TGTGCTAGTGCTTTAGGGGTTTCCAAAAACATTCAGTACTTC.

CDR3: CASSNVAQPQHF. In DNA form, the CDR3 reads TGCGCCAGCAGCAATGTCGCGCAGCCCCAGCATTTT. The chain carries TRBV10-2 and TRBJ1-5; D is unresolved. V lost 6 bases and J lost 7, with 10 bases in between. The V gene's germline CDR1 is WSHSY and CDR2 SAAADI. CDR3 size: 12 residues.

CDR3 residues: CSAGDRAPEQFF. CDR3 DNA sequence: TGCAGCGCCGGGGACAGGGCTCCTGAGCAGTTCTTC. This sequence joins TRBV29-1 and TRBJ2-1; 9 bases agree with TRBD1. CDR3 length: 12 amino acids. V was clipped by 7 bases and J by 9 bases; unmatched bases: 7. Germline V lookup: CDR1 SQVTM, CDR2 ANQGSEA.

V gene TRBV6-5 combines with J gene TRBJ1-2; no definite D call. Germline V CDR1 and CDR2: MNHEY, SVGAGI. This CDR3 region has 13 residues. The V end was cut by 0 bases, the J end by 10 bases, with 12 bases between. DNA for the CDR3: TGTGCCAGCAGTTACTCGGCGGAGTTGGACTACACCTTC. Translating it yields CASSYSAELDYTF.

A remark on this clone: The sample holds other DNA sequences that translate to the same CDR3. This chain connects TRBV5-1 to TRBJ1-1, with D hard to call. The CDR3 sequence is 14 residues long. Germline lookup yields CDR1 SGHRS and CDR2 YFSETQ. Trimming cost V 0 bases and J 0 bases, with 6 bases left between them. CDR3 residues: CASSLDSLNTEAFF. CDR3 DNA sequence: TGCGCCAGCAGCTTGGACAGCTTGAACACTGAAGCTTTCTTT. The whole variable domain, remainder taken from reference TRBV5-1 and TRBJ1-1, is KAGVTQTPRYLIKTRGQQVTLSCSPISGHRSVSWYQQTPGQGLQFLFEYFSETQRNKGNFPGRFSGRQFSNSRSEMNVSTLELGDSALYLCASSLDSLNTEAFFGQGTRLTVV.

The J gene is TRBJ2-2, the V gene TRBV29-1; D perhaps matches TRBD2 (5 bases). The CDR3 runs to 11 residues. Germline-derived CDR1 and CDR2 are SQVTM and ANQGSEA. V gave up 7 bases and J gave up 4 bases, with 7 bases separating them. CDR3 sequence reads: CSGTSTGELFF. In DNA, the CDR3 is TGCAGCGGGACTTCCACCGGGGAGCTGTTTTTT.

The chain is built from TRBV5-1 and TRBJ1-2; D remains unclear. Germline CDR1 and CDR2: SGHRS and YFSETQ. The CDR3 is made up of 13 amino acids. V was cut by 5 bases and J by 7 bases, with 15 bases left in between. The CDR3 loop reads CASRSPPGGGYTF. CDR3 coding DNA: TGCGCCAGCAGATCCCCACCGGGAGGTGGCTACACCTTC.

The chain uses TRBV15 and TRBJ2-5; 7 bases match TRBD2. There are 16 residues in the CDR3. Per germline, CDR1 LNHNV and CDR2 YYDKDF (reference sequence). V gave up 1 base and J gave up 4 bases; unmatched junction bases: 9. CDR3 protein: CATSRVSTSLRETQYF. The CDR3 DNA follows: TGTGCCACCAGCAGAGTCTCGACTAGCCTCCGAGAGACCCAGTACTTC.

The chain employs TRBV19 and TRBJ2-3; 12 nucleotides match TRBD2. J lost 0 bases, V lost 4 bases, and 2 bases had no gene match. The CDR3 spans 16 residues. Germline CDR1 LNHDA, CDR2 SQIVND (reference sequence). CDR3 sequence: CASSSLAGGSTDTQYF. Here the CDR3 DNA reads TGTGCCAGTAGTAGTCTAGCGGGAGGGAGCACAGATACGCAGTATTTT.

The V call is TRBV5-1, the J call TRBJ2-1, with 8 positions matching TRBD2. The J segment lost 3 bases and the V segment lost 2 bases, leaving 4 bases of the junction unmatched. The CDR3 covers 15 residues. Germline-derived CDR1 and CDR2 are SGHRS and YFSETQ. CDR3 in amino acids: CASSLIAGNYNEQFF. CDR3 in DNA: TGCGCCAGCAGCTTAATAGCGGGAAACTACAATGAGCAGTTCTTC.

J is TRBJ1-1 and V is TRBV4-1; maybe TRBD1 (6 bases). Germline values: CDR1 MGHRA, CDR2 YSYEKL. The CDR3 consists of 15 residues. V lost 3 bases to trimming and J lost 1 base, with 12 bases between them. The CDR3 DNA sequence: TGCGCCAGCAGCCATCCAGGGGCCTGGAACACTGAAGCTTTCTTT. It yields the protein CASSHPGAWNTEAFF.

This clone showed up just once. The V and J genes are TRBV13 and TRBJ1-1; no firm D call. The germline V and J ends were trimmed by 5 bases and 6 bases, with 16 bases remaining between them. Germline V gene lookup returns CDR1 PRHDT and CDR2 FYEKMQ (reference sequence). The CDR3 is 14 amino acids. This CDR3 is CASSVSGTAAEAFF. The CDR3 bases are TGTGCCAGCAGCGTATCGGGAACCGCCGCTGAAGCTTTCTTT.

This chain uses TRBV7-6 with TRBJ2-1, with 8 positions matching TRBD2. Trimming cost V 1 base and J 3 bases; bases outside gene matches: 11. Germline CDR1 is SGHVS and CDR2 is FNYEAQ. This CDR3 comprises 18 residues. The CDR3 protein is CASSLDAGSGKYYNEQFF. In nucleotides, the CDR3 is TGTGCCAGCAGCTTAGATGCGGGTAGCGGGAAGTACTACAATGAGCAGTTCTTC.

This clone was recorded a few times. The chain recombines TRBV18 with TRBJ2-7, with TRBD1 as a possible D gene (5 bases). Germline V gives CDR1 KGHSH, CDR2 LQKENI. V was cut by 3 bases and J by 6 bases, with 18 bases left in between. This CDR3 region has 15 residues. CDR3 loop: CASSPLPAPQGEQYF. CDR3 sequence (DNA): TGTGCCAGCTCACCTCTTCCGGCTCCCCAGGGCGAGCAGTACTTC.

The chain has TRBV19 and TRBJ1-1; D unclear. CDR1 is LNHDA and CDR2 is SQIVND in the germline V gene (reference sequence). The CDR3 covers 14 residues. Trimming cost V 3 bases and J 4 bases, with 12 bases left between them. CDR3 residues: CASSIGPSGTEAFF. CDR3 in DNA: TGTGCCAGTAGTATCGGCCCCTCGGGCACTGAAGCTTTCTTT.